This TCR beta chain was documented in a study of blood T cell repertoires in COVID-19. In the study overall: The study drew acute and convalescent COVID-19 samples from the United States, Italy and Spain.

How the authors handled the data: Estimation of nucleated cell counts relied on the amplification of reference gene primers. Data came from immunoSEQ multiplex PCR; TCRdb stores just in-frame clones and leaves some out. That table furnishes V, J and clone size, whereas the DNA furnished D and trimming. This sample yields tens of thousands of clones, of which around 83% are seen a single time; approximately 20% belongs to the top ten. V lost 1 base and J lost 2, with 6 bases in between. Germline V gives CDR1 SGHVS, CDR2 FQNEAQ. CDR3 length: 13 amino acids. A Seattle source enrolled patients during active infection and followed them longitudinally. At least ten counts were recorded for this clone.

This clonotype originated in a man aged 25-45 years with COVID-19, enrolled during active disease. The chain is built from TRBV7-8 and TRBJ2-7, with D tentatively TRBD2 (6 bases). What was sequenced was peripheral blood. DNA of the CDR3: TGTGCCAGCAGCTTAGGCGGGACCTACGAGCAGTACTTC. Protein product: CASSLGGTYEQYF.